This passage covers 29 T cell receptor beta chains from one sample sequenced in a study of blood T cell repertoires in COVID-19. Sequenced by immunoSEQ multiplex PCR; TCRdb stores in-frame clones only, minus some. The sample records about 160,000 clones, 85% being singletons. The sequencing input was peripheral blood. These TCRs come from a human donor with acute or convalescent COVID-19. The donor label of this sample is uncertain.

The chain couples TRBV5-5 to TRBJ2-2, with 8 bases that match TRBD1. This CDR3 has 16 residues. With V trimmed by 4 bases and J by 6 bases, 11 bases remained unmatched. Germline V gives CDR1 SGHKS, CDR2 YYEKEE (reference sequence). The CDR3 region is CASSPGQGIRSGELFF. In nucleotides, the CDR3 is TGTGCCAGCAGCCCAGGACAGGGTATCCGGTCCGGGGAGCTGTTTTTT.

The chain joins TRBV7-8 to TRBJ1-6; weak D call: TRBD1 (6 bases). The CDR3 is made up of 15 amino acids. Germline V lookup: CDR1 SGHVS, CDR2 FQNEAQ. V dropped 4 bases and J dropped 4 bases, with 11 bases sitting between them. CDR3: CASSSQGKYNSPLHF. The CDR3 region has the DNA TGTGCCAGCAGCTCTCAGGGGAAATATAATTCACCCCTCCACTTT.

CDR3 sequence reads: CASRPPLEVTEAFF. The CDR3 DNA is TGTGCCAGCAGACCCCCTCTAGAGGTCACTGAAGCTTTCTTT. J is TRBJ1-1 and V is TRBV28; D uncertain. The germline gives CDR1 MDHEN, CDR2 SYDVKM. With 6 bases removed from V and 4 bases from J, the gap between germline ends came to 15 bases. The CDR3 runs to 14 residues. The entire variable domain, with the rest obtained from reference TRBV28 and TRBJ1-1, is as follows: DVKVTQSSRYLVKRTGEKVFLECVQDMDHENMFWYRQDPGLGLRLIYFSYDVKMKEKGDIPEGYSVSREKKERFSLILESASTNQTSMYLCASRPPLEVTEAFFGQGTRLTVV.

This rearrangement joins TRBV28 to TRBJ1-4; weak D call: TRBD1 (5 bases). With 3 bases removed from V and 8 bases from J, the gap between germline ends came to 19 bases. CDR3 length: 16 amino acids. Germline V gives CDR1 MDHEN, CDR2 SYDVKM. This CDR3 is CASSFGGGMGKEKLFF. DNA of the CDR3: TGTGCCAGCAGTTTTGGGGGGGGTATGGGGAAGGAAAAACTGTTTTTT. The variable domain in full, completed from reference TRBV28 and TRBJ1-4, reads DVKVTQSSRYLVKRTGEKVFLECVQDMDHENMFWYRQDPGLGLRLIYFSYDVKMKEKGDIPEGYSVSREKKERFSLILESASTNQTSMYLCASSFGGGMGKEKLFFGSGTQLSVL.

The rearrangement links TRBV7-7 to TRBJ2-5; 10 nucleotides line up with TRBD2. The CDR3 runs 15 residues. Germline V lookup: CDR1 SSHAT, CDR2 FNYEAQ (reference sequence). Germline trimming cut 3 bases from V and 3 bases from J; bases unmatched to any gene: 4. The CDR3 here is CASSFSGGAEETQYF. CDR3 coding DNA: TGTGCCAGCAGCTTCAGCGGGGGGGCCGAAGAGACCCAGTACTTC.

This clone was seen a single time. Additional DNA sequences in this sample encode the identical CDR3. The chain links TRBV12-3 or TRBV12-4 to TRBJ1-1; D is uncertain. Trimming shortened V by 1 base and J by 1 base, and 4 bases separated the two germline ends. The CDR3 is 13 residues long. DNA for the CDR3: TGTGCCAGCAGTTTAGGCGGGAACACTGAAGCTTTCTTT. Protein sequence: CASSLGGNTEAFF.

The chain employs TRBV11-2 and TRBJ1-1; D gene unclear. The CDR3 length is 13 residues. CDR1 SGHAT and CDR2 FQNNGV come from the germline V gene. Trimming left V 0 bases short and J 9 bases short, with 11 bases between. Written as DNA, the CDR3 is TGTGCCAGCAGCTTAGATAGCGGCAGGCAAGCTTTCTTT. The encoded protein is CASSLDSGRQAFF. The complete variable domain, with remaining parts taken from reference TRBV11-2 and TRBJ1-1, reads EAGVAQSPRYKIIEKRQSVAFWCNPISGHATLYWYQQILGQGPKLLIQFQNNGVVDDSQLPKDRFSAERLKGVDSTLKIQPAKLEDSAVYLCASSLDSGRQAFFGQGTRLTVV.

The chain joins TRBV6-1 to TRBJ2-4; 8 bases match TRBD1. The germline CDR1 and CDR2 sequences are MNHNS and SASEGT. The V and J ends lost 2 bases and 0 bases, in that order; junction bases with no gene match: 21. There are 22 residues in the CDR3. The CDR3 nucleotides are TGTGCCAGCAGTGAAAGAACCCCTACAGACAGGGGCATTATCTTAGCCAAAAACATTCAGTACTTC. It specifies CASSERTPTDRGIILAKNIQYF.

V usage is TRBV30 and J usage is TRBJ1-1; no reliable D call. CDR3 size: 14 residues. Per germline, CDR1 GTSNPN and CDR2 SVGIG (reference sequence). Trimming took 0 bases from V and 2 from J, leaving 10 bases between them. The CDR3 bases are TGTGCCTGGAGTGTACGGGGAGGCAACACTGAAGCTTTCTTT. Amino acids: CAWSVRGGNTEAFF.

The rearrangement joins TRBV5-1 to TRBJ2-3; D might be TRBD1 (6 bases). Trimming stripped 3 bases from V and 2 bases from J, with 16 bases between. CDR1 and CDR2 from the germline V gene are SGHRS and YFSETQ. The CDR3 spans 16 residues. The chain's CDR3 is CASSSYGQGSTDTQYF. The CDR3, as DNA: TGCGCCAGCAGCTCCTATGGGCAGGGGTCCACAGATACGCAGTATTTT.

The chain combines TRBV11-2 with TRBJ1-2, with 7 bases identical to TRBD1. There are 15 residues in the CDR3. V was clipped by 5 bases and J by 8 bases; unmatched bases: 14. Germline V gene sequence: CDR1 SGHAT, CDR2 FQNNGV. The CDR3, as DNA: TGTGCCAGCAGCCCCCGACAGGGCCCGGCCCGGGGCTACACCTTC. Amino acids: CASSPRQGPARGYTF.

The chain couples TRBV19 to TRBJ2-3; TRBD1 matches at 7 bases. The length of the CDR3 is 15 residues. J gave up 4 bases and V 7 bases, and 11 bases lay outside the gene matches. CDR1 LNHDA and CDR2 SQIVND come from the germline V gene (reference sequence). CDR3 region: CASTPGTVGSDTQYF. The CDR3 coding sequence is TGTGCCAGTACCCCCGGGACAGTCGGCTCAGATACGCAGTATTTT. The full variable domain, in which reference TRBV19 and TRBJ2-3 provide the parts outside the CDR3, is DGGITQSPKYLFRKEGQNVTLSCEQNLNHDAMYWYRQDPGQGLRLIYYSQIVNDFQKGDIAEGYSVSREKKESFPLTVTSAQKNPTAFYLCASTPGTVGSDTQYFGPGTRLTVL.

The V and J genes are TRBV7-9 and TRBJ1-3; D is uncertain. The length of the CDR3 is 16 residues. CDR1 and CDR2 from the germline V gene are SEHNR and FQNEAQ (reference sequence). V was shortened by 2 bases and J by 0 bases, with 11 bases between the two germline ends. CDR3 amino acids: CASSLPKRDSGNTIYF. CDR3 sequence (DNA): TGTGCCAGCAGCTTACCCAAGAGGGACTCTGGAAACACCATATATTTT.

The chain carries TRBV10-2 and TRBJ1-5, with D unresolved. The CDR3 spans 13 residues. Germline values: CDR1 WSHSY, CDR2 SAAADI. V was cut by 6 bases and J by 4 bases, with 10 bases left in between. The CDR3 DNA sequence: TGCGCCAGCAGCCAGGTGGATAATCAGCCCCAGCATTTT. Its translation is CASSQVDNQPQHF.

This rearrangement joins TRBV5-1 to TRBJ1-6, with 8 bases identical to TRBD1. The CDR3 consists of 15 residues. The germline gives CDR1 SGHRS, CDR2 YFSETQ. After removal of 5 bases from V and 7 bases from J, the junction contained 8 bases not matched to a gene. The CDR3 reads CASRLGQGWNSPLHF. The CDR3 DNA reads TGCGCCAGCAGACTAGGACAGGGTTGGAATTCACCCCTCCACTTT.

J is TRBJ1-5 and V is TRBV9, with TRBD1 matching over 7 bases. Germline CDR1 reads SGDLS; CDR2 reads YYNGEE. There are 15 residues in the CDR3. The junction had 8 bases not matched to a gene; V was cut back by 4 bases and J by 4 bases. The CDR3 nucleotides are TGTGCCAGCAGCCCAGATGGGACAGTAAATCAGCCCCAGCATTTT. Amino acid sequence: CASSPDGTVNQPQHF.

The CDR3: CSVEDQWGYRQGGTQYF. CDR3 coding DNA: TGCAGCGTTGAAGATCAATGGGGATATAGACAGGGGGGGACCCAGTACTTC. V gene TRBV29-1 combines with J gene TRBJ2-5, with 9 bases fitting TRBD1. Trimming removed 0 bases from V and 7 bases from J; junction bases left unmatched: 15. The germline V gene encodes CDR1 SQVTM and CDR2 ANQGSEA. This CDR3 has 17 amino acids.

The chain links TRBV2 to TRBJ1-6; TRBD1 aligns across 9 bases. The germline V gene has CDR1 SNHLY and CDR2 FYNNEI. The CDR3 has 14 residues. V trimming: 4 bases; J trimming: 8 bases; junction bases outside the gene matches: 3. The CDR3 bases are TGTGCCAGCAGTGTTCGACAGGGGGATTCACCCCTCCACTTT. Translation gives CASSVRQGDSPLHF.

This chain connects TRBV28 to TRBJ1-5; a possible D gene is TRBD1 (5 bases). Germline CDR1 is MDHEN and CDR2 is SYDVKM. Trimming pared 7 bases from V and 5 bases from J, leaving 21 bases between. The CDR3 consists of 16 residues. The CDR3 nucleotides are TGTGCCAGCATCCTTACCAGCAGGGTTACCTATCAGCCCCAGCATTTT. Its protein is CASILTSRVTYQPQHF.

CDR3 bases: TGTGCCAGCAGCCCTCAGACGGAGAACTATGGCTACACCTTC. Encoded protein: CASSPQTENYGYTF. The chain joins TRBV9 to TRBJ1-2; D not resolved. From germline, CDR1 is SGDLS and CDR2 YYNGEE. V lost 4 bases and J lost 2, with 12 bases in between. This CDR3 region has 14 residues.

The count of this clone is one. The chain is built from TRBV9 and TRBJ1-4; D might be TRBD1 (5 bases). Deletions cut 3 bases from V and 10 bases from J, with 16 bases between. The CDR3 runs 14 residues. Germline V gene data show CDR1 as SGDLS and CDR2 as YYNGEE. The CDR3 protein is CASSDGRDRVKLFF. The CDR3 nucleotides are TGTGCCAGCAGCGATGGCAGGGATCGAGTAAAACTGTTTTTT.

The chain couples TRBV5-1 to TRBJ2-5, with 7 bases that match TRBD2. CDR1 SGHRS and CDR2 YFSETQ come from the germline V gene. The CDR3 is 14 residues long. V lost 3 bases and J lost 5; bases outside the gene matches: 7. CDR3 nucleotides: TGCGCCAGCAGCTGGGAGGGGCCCGGGGAGACCCAGTACTTC. This codes for CASSWEGPGETQYF.

This chain connects TRBV2 to TRBJ1-1; 7 bases line up with TRBD1. With V trimmed by 5 bases and J by 1 base, 4 bases remained unmatched. The V gene's germline CDR1 is SNHLY and CDR2 FYNNEI. This CDR3 region has 14 residues. The CDR3 region has the DNA TGTGCCAGCAGTCGGGACAGCCGGAACACTGAAGCTTTCTTT. Translated: CASSRDSRNTEAFF.

This chain joins TRBV5-1 and TRBJ1-5; tentatively, D is TRBD1 (5 bases). The germline CDR1 and CDR2 sequences are SGHRS and YFSETQ. The CDR3 has 16 amino acids. Trimming stripped 4 bases from V and 3 bases from J, with 17 bases between. The CDR3 DNA reads as TGCGCCAGCAGCGCGACCGCGGGGGGGATCAATCAGCCCCAGCATTTT. It encodes CASSATAGGINQPQHF.

The V gene is TRBV6-5, the J gene TRBJ1-1; maybe TRBD1 (5 bases). The V end lost 10 bases, the J end lost 1 base, and 19 bases lay between the germline ends. CDR3 length equals 15 residues. Germline values: CDR1 MNHEY, CDR2 SVGAGI. CDR3 bases: TGTGCCACAGGGAGGGCAGGGAGCGGGAACACTGAAGCTTTCTTT. Amino acids: CATGRAGSGNTEAFF.

This clone was seen a handful of times. The V gene is TRBV30, the J gene TRBJ1-4; no firm D call. This CDR3 spans 13 amino acids. Per the germline V gene, CDR1 is GTSNPN and CDR2 is SVGIG (reference sequence). Deletions cut 1 base from V and 5 bases from J, with 8 bases between. The CDR3 nucleotides are TGTGCCTGGAGTGGGAGCTCAAATGAAAAACTGTTTTTT. Protein sequence: CAWSGSSNEKLFF.

The chain carries TRBV6-6 and TRBJ1-1; no definite D call. The CDR3 has 16 residues. V was clipped by 0 bases and J by 2 bases, with 13 bases between them. Germline assignment: CDR1 MNHNY and CDR2 SVGAGI (reference sequence). The CDR3 protein is CASSYSVGEGNTEAFF. In nucleotides, the CDR3 is TGTGCCAGCAGTTACTCGGTGGGCGAGGGTAACACTGAAGCTTTCTTT.

This chain joins TRBV2 and TRBJ1-1, with D perhaps matching TRBD1 (5 bases). Trimming shortened V by 10 bases and J by 1 base, and 13 bases separated the two germline ends. Germline CDR1 and CDR2: SNHLY and FYNNEI. The CDR3 contains 13 residues. CDR3 residues: CATERGRNTEAFF. The CDR3 bases are TGTGCCACCGAGCGGGGGAGGAACACTGAAGCTTTCTTT.

This sequence joins TRBV14 and TRBJ1-2, with D possibly TRBD1 on 5 matching bases. The CDR3 extends over 16 amino acids. V gave up 2 bases and J gave up 4 bases, with 17 bases separating them. CDR1 SGHDN and CDR2 FVKESK come from the germline V gene. The CDR3: CASSQRRDRSFYGYTF. In DNA, the CDR3 is TGTGCCAGCAGCCAAAGGAGGGACCGCTCCTTCTATGGCTACACCTTC.